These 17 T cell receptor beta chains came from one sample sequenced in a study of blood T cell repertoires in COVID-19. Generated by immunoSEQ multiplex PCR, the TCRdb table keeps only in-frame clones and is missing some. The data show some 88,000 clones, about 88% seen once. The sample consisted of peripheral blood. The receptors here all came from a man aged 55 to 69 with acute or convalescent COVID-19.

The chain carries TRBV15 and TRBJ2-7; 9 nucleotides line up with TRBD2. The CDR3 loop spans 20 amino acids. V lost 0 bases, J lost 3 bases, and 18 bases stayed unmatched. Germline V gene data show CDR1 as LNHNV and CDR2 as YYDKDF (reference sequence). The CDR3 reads CATSRDTASGIWAPDYEQYF. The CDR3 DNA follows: TGTGCCACCAGCAGAGATACGGCTAGCGGGATTTGGGCCCCTGACTACGAGCAGTACTTC.

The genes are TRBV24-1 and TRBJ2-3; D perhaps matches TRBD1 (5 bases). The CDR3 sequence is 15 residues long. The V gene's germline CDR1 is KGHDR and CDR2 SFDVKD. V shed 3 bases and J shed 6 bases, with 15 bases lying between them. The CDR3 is CATSDPRGPTDTQYF. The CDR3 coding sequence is TGTGCCACCAGTGATCCAAGGGGCCCCACGGATACGCAGTATTTT.

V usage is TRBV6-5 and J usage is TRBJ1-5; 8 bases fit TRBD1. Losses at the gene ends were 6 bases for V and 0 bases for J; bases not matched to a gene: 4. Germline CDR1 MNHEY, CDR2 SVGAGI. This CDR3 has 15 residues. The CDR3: CASRETGDSNQPQHF. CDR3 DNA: TGTGCCAGCAGGGAGACAGGGGATAGCAATCAGCCCCAGCATTTT.

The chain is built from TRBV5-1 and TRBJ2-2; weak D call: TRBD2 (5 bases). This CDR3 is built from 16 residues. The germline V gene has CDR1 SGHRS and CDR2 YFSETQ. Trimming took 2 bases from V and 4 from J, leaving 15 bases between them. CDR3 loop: CASSFINYRGTGELFF. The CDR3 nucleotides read TGCGCCAGCAGCTTCATAAATTACCGGGGCACCGGGGAGCTGTTTTTT.

CDR3 region: CASGSGGYAGELFF. The CDR3 region has the DNA TGTGCTAGTGGTTCGGGGGGGTATGCCGGGGAGCTGTTTTTT. This chain connects TRBV12-5 to TRBJ2-2; 8 positions match TRBD2. The CDR3 has 14 amino acids. Germline lookup yields CDR1 LGHNT and CDR2 FRNRAP. The trim removed 4 bases at V and 6 bases at J, leaving 4 bases unmatched. The variable domain in full, completed from reference TRBV12-5 and TRBJ2-2, reads DARVTQTPRHKVTEMGQEVTMRCQPILGHNTVFWYRQTMMQGLELLAYFRNRAPLDDSGMPKDRFSAEMPDATLATLKIQPSEPRDSAVYFCASGSGGYAGELFFGEGSRLTVL.

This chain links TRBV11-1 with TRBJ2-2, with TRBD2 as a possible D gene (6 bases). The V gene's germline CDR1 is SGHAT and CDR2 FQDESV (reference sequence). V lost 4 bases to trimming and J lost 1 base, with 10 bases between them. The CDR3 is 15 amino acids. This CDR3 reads CASSSTRENTGELFF. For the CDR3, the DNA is TGTGCCAGCAGCTCAACGCGGGAGAACACCGGGGAGCTGTTTTTT.

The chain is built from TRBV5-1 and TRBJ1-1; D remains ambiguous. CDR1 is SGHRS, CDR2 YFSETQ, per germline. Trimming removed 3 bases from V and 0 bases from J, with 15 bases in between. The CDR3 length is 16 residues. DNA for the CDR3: TGCGCCAGCAGCTACCTAACCGGGAGCCTGAACACTGAAGCTTTCTTT. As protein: CASSYLTGSLNTEAFF.

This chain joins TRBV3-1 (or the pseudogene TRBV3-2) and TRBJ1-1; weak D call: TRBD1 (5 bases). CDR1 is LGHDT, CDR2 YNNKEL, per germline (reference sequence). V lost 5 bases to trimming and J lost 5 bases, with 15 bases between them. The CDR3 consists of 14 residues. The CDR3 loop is CASSFSAGWTEAFF. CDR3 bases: TGTGCCAGCAGCTTTTCAGCAGGGTGGACTGAAGCTTTCTTT.

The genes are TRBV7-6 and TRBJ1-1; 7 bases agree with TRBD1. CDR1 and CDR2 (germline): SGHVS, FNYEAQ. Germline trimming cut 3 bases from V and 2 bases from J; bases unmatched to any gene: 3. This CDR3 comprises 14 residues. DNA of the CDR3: TGTGCCAGCAGCTTGGGACAGACAAACACTGAAGCTTTCTTT. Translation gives CASSLGQTNTEAFF. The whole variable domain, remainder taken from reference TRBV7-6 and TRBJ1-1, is GAGVSQSPRYKVTKRGQDVALRCDPISGHVSLYWYRQALGQGPEFLTYFNYEAQQDKSGLPNDRFSAERPEGSISTLTIQRTEQRDSAMYRCASSLGQTNTEAFFGQGTRLTVV.

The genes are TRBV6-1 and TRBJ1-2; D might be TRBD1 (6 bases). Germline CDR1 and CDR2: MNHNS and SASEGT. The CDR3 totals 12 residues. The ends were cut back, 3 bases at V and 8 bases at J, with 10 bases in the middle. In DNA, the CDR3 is TGTGCCAGCAGTGAGTACAGGGCCGGCTACACCTTC. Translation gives CASSEYRAGYTF.

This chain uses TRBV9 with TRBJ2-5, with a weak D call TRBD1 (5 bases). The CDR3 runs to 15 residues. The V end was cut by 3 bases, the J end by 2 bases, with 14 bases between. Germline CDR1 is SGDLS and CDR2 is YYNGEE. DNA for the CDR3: TGTGCCAGCAGCGCAATTGGAGACAGTCAAGAGACCCAGTACTTC. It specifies CASSAIGDSQETQYF.

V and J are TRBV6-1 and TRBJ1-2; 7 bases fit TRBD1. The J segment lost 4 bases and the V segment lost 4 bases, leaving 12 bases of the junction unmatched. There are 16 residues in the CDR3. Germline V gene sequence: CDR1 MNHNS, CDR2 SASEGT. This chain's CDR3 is CASSGETGFAFYGYTF. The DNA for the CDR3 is TGTGCCAGCAGTGGCGAGACAGGGTTCGCCTTCTATGGCTACACCTTC.

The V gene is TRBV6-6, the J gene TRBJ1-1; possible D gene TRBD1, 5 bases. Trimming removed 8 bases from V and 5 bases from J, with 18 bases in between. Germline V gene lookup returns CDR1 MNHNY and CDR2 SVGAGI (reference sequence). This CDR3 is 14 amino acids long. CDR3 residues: CASGGMGGGTEAFF. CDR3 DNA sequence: TGTGCCAGCGGGGGAATGGGAGGTGGAACTGAAGCTTTCTTT.

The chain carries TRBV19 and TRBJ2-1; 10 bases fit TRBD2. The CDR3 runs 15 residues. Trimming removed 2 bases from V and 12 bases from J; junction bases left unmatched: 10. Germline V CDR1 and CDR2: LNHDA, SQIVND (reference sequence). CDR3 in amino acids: CASSIPAGGAVGQFF. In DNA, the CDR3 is TGTGCCAGTAGTATACCAGCGGGGGGGGCTGTGGGGCAGTTCTTC.

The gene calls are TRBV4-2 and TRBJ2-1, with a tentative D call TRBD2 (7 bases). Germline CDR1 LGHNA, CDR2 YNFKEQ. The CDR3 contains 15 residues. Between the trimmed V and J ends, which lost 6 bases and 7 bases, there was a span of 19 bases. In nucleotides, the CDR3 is TGTGCCAGCAGTCAGGAACTGAGGGGGGGGAATGAGCAGTTCTTC. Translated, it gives CASSQELRGGNEQFF.

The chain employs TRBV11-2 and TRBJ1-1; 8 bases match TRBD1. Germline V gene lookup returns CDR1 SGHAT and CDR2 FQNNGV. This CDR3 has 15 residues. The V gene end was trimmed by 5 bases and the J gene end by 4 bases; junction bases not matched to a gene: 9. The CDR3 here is CASSTTGGVGTEAFF. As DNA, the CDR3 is TGTGCCAGCAGCACCACAGGGGGTGTGGGCACTGAAGCTTTCTTT.

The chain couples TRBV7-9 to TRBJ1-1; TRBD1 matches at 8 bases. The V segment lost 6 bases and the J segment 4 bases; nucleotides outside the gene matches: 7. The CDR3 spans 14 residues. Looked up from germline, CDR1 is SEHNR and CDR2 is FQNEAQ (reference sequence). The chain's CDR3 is CASRIGQGGTEAFF. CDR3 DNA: TGTGCCAGCAGAATCGGACAGGGAGGCACTGAAGCTTTCTTT.